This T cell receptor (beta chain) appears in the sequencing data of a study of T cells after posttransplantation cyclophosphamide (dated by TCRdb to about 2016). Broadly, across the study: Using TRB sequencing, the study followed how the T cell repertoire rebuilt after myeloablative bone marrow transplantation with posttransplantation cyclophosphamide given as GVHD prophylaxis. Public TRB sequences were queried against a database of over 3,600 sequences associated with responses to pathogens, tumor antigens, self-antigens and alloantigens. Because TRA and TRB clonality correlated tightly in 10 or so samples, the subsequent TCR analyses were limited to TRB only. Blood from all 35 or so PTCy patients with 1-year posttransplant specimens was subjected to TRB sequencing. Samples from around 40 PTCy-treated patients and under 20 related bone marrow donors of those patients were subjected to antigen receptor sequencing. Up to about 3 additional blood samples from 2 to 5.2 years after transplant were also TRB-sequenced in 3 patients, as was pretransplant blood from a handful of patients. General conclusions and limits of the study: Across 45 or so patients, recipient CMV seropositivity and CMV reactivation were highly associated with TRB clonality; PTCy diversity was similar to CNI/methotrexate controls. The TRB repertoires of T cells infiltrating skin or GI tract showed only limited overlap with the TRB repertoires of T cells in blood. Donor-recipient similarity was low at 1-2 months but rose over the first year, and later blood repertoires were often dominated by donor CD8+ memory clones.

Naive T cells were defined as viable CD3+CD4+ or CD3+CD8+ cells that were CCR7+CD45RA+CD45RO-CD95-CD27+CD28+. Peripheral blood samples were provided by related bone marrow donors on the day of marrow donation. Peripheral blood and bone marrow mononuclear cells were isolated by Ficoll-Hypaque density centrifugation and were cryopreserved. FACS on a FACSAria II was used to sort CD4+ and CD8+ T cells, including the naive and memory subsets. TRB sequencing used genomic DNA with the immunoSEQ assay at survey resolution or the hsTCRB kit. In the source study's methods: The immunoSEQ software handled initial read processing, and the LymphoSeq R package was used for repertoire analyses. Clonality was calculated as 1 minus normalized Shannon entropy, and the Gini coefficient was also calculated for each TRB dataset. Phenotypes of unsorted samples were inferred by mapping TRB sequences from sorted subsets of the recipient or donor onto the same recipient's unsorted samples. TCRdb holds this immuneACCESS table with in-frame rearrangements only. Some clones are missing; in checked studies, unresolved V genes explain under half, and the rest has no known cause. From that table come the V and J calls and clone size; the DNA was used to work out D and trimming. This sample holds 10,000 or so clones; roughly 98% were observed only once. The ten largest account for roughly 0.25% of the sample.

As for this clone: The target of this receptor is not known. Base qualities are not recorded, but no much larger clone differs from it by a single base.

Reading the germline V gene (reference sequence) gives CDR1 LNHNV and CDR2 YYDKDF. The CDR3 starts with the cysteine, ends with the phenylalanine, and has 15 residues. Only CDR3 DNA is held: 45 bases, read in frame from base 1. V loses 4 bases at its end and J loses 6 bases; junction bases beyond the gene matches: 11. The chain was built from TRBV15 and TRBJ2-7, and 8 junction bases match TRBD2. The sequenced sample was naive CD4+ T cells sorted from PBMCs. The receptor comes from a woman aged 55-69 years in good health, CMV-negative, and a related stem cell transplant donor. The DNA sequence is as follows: TGTGCCACCAGCATCTTAAGCGGGAGTCTTTCCGAGCAGTACTTC. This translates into CATSILSGSLSEQYF.